This T cell receptor beta chain was sequenced in a study of shared T cell receptors in the human thymus. Germline-derived CDR1 and CDR2 are MGHDK and SYGVNS. The CDR3 extends over 13 amino acids. V lost 0 bases and J lost 5, with 8 bases in between. Sequencing used immunoSEQ multiplex PCR; TCRdb keeps in-frame clones, though not all of them. The table has about 380,000 clones, just under 95% seen once. The TCR comes from a human donor. Sequenced input: thymocytes. This chain joins TRBV25-1 and TRBJ2-7, with D unresolved. CDR3 amino acids: CASSEYPNDEQYF. The CDR3 DNA reads TGTGCCAGCAGTGAATATCCGAACGACGAGCAGTACTTC.